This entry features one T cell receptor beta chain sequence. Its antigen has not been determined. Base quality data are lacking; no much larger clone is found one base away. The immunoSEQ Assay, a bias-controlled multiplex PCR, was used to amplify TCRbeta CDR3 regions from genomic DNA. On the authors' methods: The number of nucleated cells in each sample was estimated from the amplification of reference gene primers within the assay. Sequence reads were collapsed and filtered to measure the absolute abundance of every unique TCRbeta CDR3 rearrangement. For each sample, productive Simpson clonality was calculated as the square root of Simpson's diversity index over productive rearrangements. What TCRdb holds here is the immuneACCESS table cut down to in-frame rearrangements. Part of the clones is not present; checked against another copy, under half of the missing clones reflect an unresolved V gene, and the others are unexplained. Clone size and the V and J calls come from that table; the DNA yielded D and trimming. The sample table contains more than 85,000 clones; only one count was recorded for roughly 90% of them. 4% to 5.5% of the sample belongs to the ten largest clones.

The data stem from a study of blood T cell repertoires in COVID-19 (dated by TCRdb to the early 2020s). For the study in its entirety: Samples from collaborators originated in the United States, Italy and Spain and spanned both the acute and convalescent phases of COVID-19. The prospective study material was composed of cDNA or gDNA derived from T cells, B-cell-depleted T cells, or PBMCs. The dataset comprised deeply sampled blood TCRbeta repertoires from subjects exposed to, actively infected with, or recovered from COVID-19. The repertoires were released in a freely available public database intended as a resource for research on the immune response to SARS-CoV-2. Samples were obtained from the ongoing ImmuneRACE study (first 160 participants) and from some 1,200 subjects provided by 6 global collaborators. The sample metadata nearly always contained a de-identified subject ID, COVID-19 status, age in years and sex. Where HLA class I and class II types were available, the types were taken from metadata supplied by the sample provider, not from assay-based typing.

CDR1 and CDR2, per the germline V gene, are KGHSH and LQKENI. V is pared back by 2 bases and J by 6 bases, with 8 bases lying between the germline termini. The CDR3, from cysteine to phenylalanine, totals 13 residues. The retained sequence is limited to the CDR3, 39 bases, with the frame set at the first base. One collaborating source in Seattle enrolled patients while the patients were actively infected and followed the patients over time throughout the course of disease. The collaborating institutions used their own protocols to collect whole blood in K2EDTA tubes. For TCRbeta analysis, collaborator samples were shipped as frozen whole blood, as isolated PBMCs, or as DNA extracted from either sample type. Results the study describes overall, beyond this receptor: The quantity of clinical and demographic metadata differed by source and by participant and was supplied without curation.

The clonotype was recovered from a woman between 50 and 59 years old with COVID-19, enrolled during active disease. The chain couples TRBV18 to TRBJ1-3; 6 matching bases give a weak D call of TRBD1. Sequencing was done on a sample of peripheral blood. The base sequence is TGTGCCAGCTCACCAGGACAGTTAAACACCATATATTTT. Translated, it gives CASSPGQLNTIYF.